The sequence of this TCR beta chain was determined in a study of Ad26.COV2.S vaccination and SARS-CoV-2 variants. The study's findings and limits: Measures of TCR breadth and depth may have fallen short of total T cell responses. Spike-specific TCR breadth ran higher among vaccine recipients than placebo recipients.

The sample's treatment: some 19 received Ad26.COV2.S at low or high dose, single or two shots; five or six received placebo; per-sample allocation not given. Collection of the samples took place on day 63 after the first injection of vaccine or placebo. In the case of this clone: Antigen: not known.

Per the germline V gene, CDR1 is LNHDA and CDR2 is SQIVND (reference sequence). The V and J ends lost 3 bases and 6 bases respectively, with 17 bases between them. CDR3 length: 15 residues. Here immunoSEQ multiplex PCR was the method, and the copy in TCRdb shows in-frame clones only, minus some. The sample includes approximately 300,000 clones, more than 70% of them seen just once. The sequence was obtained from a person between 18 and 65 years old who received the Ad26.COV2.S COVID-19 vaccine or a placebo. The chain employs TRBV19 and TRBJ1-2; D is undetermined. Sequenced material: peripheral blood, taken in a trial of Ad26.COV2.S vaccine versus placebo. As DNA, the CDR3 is TGTGCCAGTAGTATCGATGAACGGAGGATGGATGGCTACACCTTC. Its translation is CASSIDERRMDGYTF.